This T cell receptor (beta chain) stems from a study of shared clonotypes between healthy human individuals. Overall study: With ages of 18 to 49, the donors were two women and a few men. The study's findings and limits: Specimens sampled were limited to blood, with tissue repertoires likely differing.

With regard to this clone: Its matching antigen is unknown.

At deep level, the assay was performed. Sequencing was performed with immunoSEQ multiplex PCR; in TCRdb, only in-frame clones are kept and a portion is missing. Altogether around 500,000 clones are present, 79% being singletons, with the ten largest covering approximately 12%. Genomic DNA for unsorted samples, which was extracted with the QIAamp DNA Blood Mini kit, came from some 100 million PBMCs. The V segment lost 2 bases and the J segment 6 bases; nucleotides outside the gene matches: 2. Looked up from germline, CDR1 is SGHNT and CDR2 is YYREEE (reference sequence). This CDR3 spans 15 amino acids.

The chain combines TRBV5-4 with TRBJ1-4, with 12 positions matching TRBD1. This TCR was recovered from a woman aged 40 to 49 in good health. Some clones in this sample may be carry-over from other donors' samples. The sequenced material came from PBMCs. The DNA for the CDR3 is TGTGCCAGCAGCTTTCGGGACAGGGGGCATGAAAAACTGTTTTTT. Translation: CASSFRDRGHEKLFF.